These 9 T cell receptor beta chains originate from one sample sequenced in a study of control samples from healthy donors and cancer patients (TCRdb year 2020). The method behind the library was the immunoSEQ multiplex PCR assay. TCRdb took over this immuneACCESS table, retaining in-frame rearrangements with V and J assigned. Such tables are incomplete; in checked studies, under half of the missing clones stem from an unresolved V gene, and the remainder is unexplained. The table for this sample lists 100,000 to 150,000 clones; roughly 92% of them were counted only once. The top ten clonotypes cover 0.55% to 0.65% of the sample. The source material was PBMCs. The receptors originated from a man older than 75 with head and neck cancer.

The chain uses TRBV2 and TRBJ1-6; D is unclear. V was clipped by 9 bases and J by 8 bases, with 17 bases between them. The germline V gene has CDR1 SNHLY and CDR2 FYNNEI. The length of the CDR3 is 14 residues. CDR3 amino acids: CASQALVRDSPLHF. CDR3 nucleotide sequence: TGTGCCAGTCAAGCGCTGGTTCGGGATTCACCCCTCCACTTT.

This chain connects TRBV5-1 to TRBJ2-5; D remains ambiguous. Germline V gene lookup returns CDR1 SGHRS and CDR2 YFSETQ. The CDR3 is 15 amino acids. The V and J ends lost 3 bases and 4 bases respectively, with 16 bases between them. For the CDR3, the DNA is TGCGCCAGCAGCTACGATGACCCGCTGGTAGAGACCCAGTACTTC. It specifies CASSYDDPLVETQYF.

This rearrangement joins TRBV6-5 to TRBJ2-7; 11 bases match TRBD2. Germline assignment: CDR1 MNHEY and CDR2 SVGAGI. This CDR3 has 14 residues. J lost 2 bases, V lost 4 bases, and 1 base had no gene match. The CDR3 protein is CASSLAGGPYEQYF. CDR3 DNA sequence: TGTGCCAGCAGTTTAGCGGGGGGGCCCTACGAGCAGTACTTC.

The CDR3 DNA follows: TGTGCCAGCAGCCACTGGGCCGACAATGAGCAGTTCTTC. Protein: CASSHWADNEQFF. This chain connects TRBV14 to TRBJ2-1; D is uncertain. This CDR3 spans 13 amino acids. Per the germline V gene, CDR1 is SGHDN and CDR2 is FVKESK. Trimming shortened V by 3 bases and J by 5 bases, and 8 bases separated the two germline ends.

This clone has a single count. This sequence joins TRBV5-5 and TRBJ2-2; 9 bases are shared with TRBD1. The V segment lost 4 bases and the J segment 5 bases; nucleotides outside the gene matches: 6. The germline gives CDR1 SGHKS, CDR2 YYEKEE (reference sequence). The CDR3 sequence is 15 residues long. CDR3 DNA: TGTGCCAGCAGCCCGGGACAGGGAGTTACCGGGGAGCTGTTTTTT. Translated: CASSPGQGVTGELFF.

CDR3 sequence (DNA): TGTGCCAGCAGCCTGAGACACATCAGAGCGGGGGGCCGAGTGGAGACCCAGTACTTC. The encoded protein is CASSLRHIRAGGRVETQYF. The chain has TRBV14 and TRBJ2-5, with 9 bases lining up with TRBD2. The CDR3 is 19 amino acids. With V trimmed by 4 bases and J by 5 bases, 20 bases remained unmatched. From germline, CDR1 is SGHDN and CDR2 FVKESK. Variable domain in full (rest from reference TRBV14 and TRBJ2-5): EAGVTQFPSHSVIEKGQTVTLRCDPISGHDNLYWYRRVMGKEIKFLLHFVKESKQDESGMPNNRFLAERTGGTYSTLKVQPAELEDSGVYFCASSLRHIRAGGRVETQYFGPGTRLLVL.

V usage is TRBV12-5 and J usage is TRBJ1-2; D unclear. Trimming removed 2 bases from V and 4 bases from J, with 11 bases in between. Per germline, CDR1 LGHNT and CDR2 FRNRAP. The length of the CDR3 is 14 residues. CDR3: CASGLRLQFYGYTF. CDR3 DNA: TGTGCTAGTGGTTTGCGTTTACAGTTCTATGGCTACACCTTC.

Only one count was recorded for this clone. The rearrangement uses TRBV21-1 and TRBJ1-6; the table's D call of TRBD1 was not tested on the DNA. TRBV21-1 is reported as a pseudogene. The CDR3 consists of 15 residues. In DNA, the CDR3 is TGTGCCAGCAGCAGGCGACAGGGGGGTAATTCACCCCTCCACTTT. This translates into CASSRRQGGNSPLHF.

The chain couples TRBV7-6 to TRBJ2-2; no firm D call. Germline V lookup: CDR1 SGHVS, CDR2 FNYEAQ. The germline V and J ends were trimmed by 2 bases and 4 bases, with 11 bases remaining between them. CDR3 length equals 15 residues. The CDR3 reads CASSLSPHGTGELFF. CDR3 nucleotide sequence: TGTGCCAGCAGCTTATCCCCCCACGGCACCGGGGAGCTGTTTTTT.